In this sample, the clone carrying this T cell receptor beta chain turned up a few times. This record comes from a study of T-cell reconstitution after alpha-beta-depleted transplantation in children. Construction of the TCRbeta library involved unique molecular identifiers. One entry per CDR3 protein, called by TCRdb with MiXCR from the PCR reads. In the table there are about 610,000 distinct CDR3 sequences, roughly a tenth of which are singletons. The clonotype comes from a human donor who donated a stem cell graft to a child with acute myeloid leukemia. This sample comprised PBMCs from the stem cell graft donor, obtained from the stem cell graft.

The CDR3 nucleotides are TGCGCCACGGGACTAGCGGGAGGGCGTGAAGATACGCAGTATTTT. Its translation: CATGLAGGREDTQYF. V is TRBV5-1 and J is TRBJ2-3; TRBD2 matches 16 bases. The V gene end was trimmed by 9 bases and the J gene end by 5 bases; junction bases not matched to a gene: 6. The CDR3 extends over 15 amino acids. The germline V gene has CDR1 SGHRS and CDR2 YFSETQ.